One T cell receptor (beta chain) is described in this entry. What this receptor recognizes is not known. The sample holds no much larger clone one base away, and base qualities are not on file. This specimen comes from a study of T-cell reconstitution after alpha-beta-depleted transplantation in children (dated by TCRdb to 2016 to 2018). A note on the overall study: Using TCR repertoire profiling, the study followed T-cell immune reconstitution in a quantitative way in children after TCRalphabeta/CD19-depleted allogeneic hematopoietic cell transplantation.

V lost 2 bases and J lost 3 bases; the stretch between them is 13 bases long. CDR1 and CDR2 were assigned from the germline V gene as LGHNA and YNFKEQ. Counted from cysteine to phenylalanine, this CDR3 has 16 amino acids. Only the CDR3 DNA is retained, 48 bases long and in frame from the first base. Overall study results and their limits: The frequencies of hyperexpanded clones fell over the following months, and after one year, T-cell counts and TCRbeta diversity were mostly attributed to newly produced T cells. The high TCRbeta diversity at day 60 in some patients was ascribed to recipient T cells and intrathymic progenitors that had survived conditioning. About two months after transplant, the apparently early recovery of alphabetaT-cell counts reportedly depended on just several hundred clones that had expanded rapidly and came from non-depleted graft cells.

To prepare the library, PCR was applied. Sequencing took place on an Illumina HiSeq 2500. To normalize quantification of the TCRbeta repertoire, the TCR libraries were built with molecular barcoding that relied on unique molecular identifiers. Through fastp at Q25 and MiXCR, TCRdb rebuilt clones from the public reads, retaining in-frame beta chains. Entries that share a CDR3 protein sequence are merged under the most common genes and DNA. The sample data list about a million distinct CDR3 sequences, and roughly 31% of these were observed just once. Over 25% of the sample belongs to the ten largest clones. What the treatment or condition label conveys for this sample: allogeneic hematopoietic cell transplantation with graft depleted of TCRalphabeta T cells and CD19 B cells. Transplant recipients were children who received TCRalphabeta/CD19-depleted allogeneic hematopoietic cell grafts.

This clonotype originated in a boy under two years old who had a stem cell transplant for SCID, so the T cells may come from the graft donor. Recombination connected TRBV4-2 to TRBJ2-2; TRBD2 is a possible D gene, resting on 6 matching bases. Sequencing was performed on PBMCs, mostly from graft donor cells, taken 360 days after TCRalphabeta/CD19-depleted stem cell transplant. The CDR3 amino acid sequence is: CASSQTLASYTGELFF. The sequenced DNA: TGTGCCAGCAGCCAAACACTAGCTAGTTACACCGGGGAGCTGTTTTTT.